This TCR beta chain was retrieved from a study of blood T cell repertoires in COVID-19. Original methodology: Amplification with reference gene primers provided the estimates of nucleated cell counts. Libraries were prepared by immunoSEQ multiplex PCR; TCRdb keeps only in-frame clonotypes and omits some of them. V and J calls and clone size are those listed in that table; D and trimming were worked out from the DNA. The profile shows roughly 90,000 clones, approximately 86% of them singletons. The sequenced material came from peripheral blood. The source of this sequence is a man aged 35 to 55 with acute or convalescent COVID-19.

The CDR3 loop is CASSLTPGTSGRGAYNEQFF. CDR3 nucleotide sequence: TGTGCCAGCAGTTTAACGCCCGGGACTAGCGGGAGGGGGGCCTACAATGAGCAGTTCTTC. V is TRBV27 and J is TRBJ2-1, with TRBD2 matching over 16 bases. Germline CDR1 reads MNHEY; CDR2 reads SMNVEV (reference sequence). V was clipped by 2 bases and J by 2 bases; unmatched bases: 9. This CDR3 contains 20 residues.